The 18 T cell receptor beta chains given below trace back to one sample, sequenced in a study of shared clonotypes between healthy human individuals. Profiled with immunoSEQ multiplex PCR; TCRdb holds only in-frame clones, not every one. This table has approximately 2.3 million clones, approximately 95% appearing once. Specimen: naive CD4+ T cells from PBMCs. The subset here: CD45RA+ positively selected. The source of these receptors is a man between 18 and 35 years old in good health. Some clones in this sample may be carry-over from other donors' samples.

V and J are TRBV2 and TRBJ2-5; no clear D. Germline V gives CDR1 SNHLY, CDR2 FYNNEI. Trimming pared 2 bases from V and 5 bases from J, leaving 18 bases between. CDR3 length: 16 residues. The CDR3 DNA is TGTGCCAGCAGTGAAATCCCCCGGGTGCTGGGGGAGACCCAGTACTTC. Its protein product is CASSEIPRVLGETQYF.

The rearrangement uses TRBV11-1 and TRBJ2-6, with D possibly being TRBD1 (6 bases). V was trimmed by 2 bases and J by 2 bases, leaving 13 bases between them. Germline assignment: CDR1 SGHAT and CDR2 FQDESV (reference sequence). This CDR3 has 17 amino acids. The CDR3 bases are TGTGCCAGCAGCTTAAAGCGCCGGGACACTGGGGCCAACGTCCTGACTTTC. Translation gives CASSLKRRDTGANVLTF.

For this clone: This CDR3 is also generated by other DNA sequences in the sample. This chain joins TRBV7-2 and TRBJ1-1; D call uncertain. V lost 0 bases and J lost 1, with 6 bases in between. CDR1 is SGHTA and CDR2 is FQGNSA in the germline V gene. This CDR3 has 14 amino acids. CDR3 region: CASSLAGGNTEAFF. In DNA, the CDR3 is TGTGCCAGCAGCTTAGCGGGCGGGAACACTGAAGCTTTCTTT. Based on the CDR3 plus reference TRBV7-2 and TRBJ1-1, the full variable domain is GAGVSQSPSNKVTEKGKDVELRCDPISGHTALYWYRQSLGQGLEFLIYFQGNSAPDKSGLPSDRFSAERTGGSVSTLTIQRTQQEDSAVYLCASSLAGGNTEAFFGQGTRLTVV.

The rearrangement joins TRBV7-3 to TRBJ2-3; D is possibly TRBD2 (6 bases). V lost 4 bases and J lost 4, with 21 bases in between. CDR3 length: 17 residues. Germline V CDR1 and CDR2: SGHTA, FQGTGA. The CDR3 DNA is TGTGCCAGCAGCTACATGGACTATTCGGTATCTGCAGATACGCAGTATTTT. It codes for CASSYMDYSVSADTQYF.

This chain uses TRBV19 with TRBJ1-1; no firm D call. Looked up from germline, CDR1 is LNHDA and CDR2 is SQIVND (reference sequence). The CDR3 totals 15 residues. V was pared by 6 bases and J by 5 bases, with 19 bases between. The CDR3 DNA is TGTGCCAGTAGCACCATGTTATCAGGTGGGACTGAAGCTTTCTTT. Protein product: CASSTMLSGGTEAFF.

CDR3 coding DNA: TGTGCCAGCAGCGCCCCTCCGATGGGCTACACCTTC. Protein sequence: CASSAPPMGYTF. The chain links TRBV9 to TRBJ1-2; D is ambiguous. The germline V and J ends were trimmed by 3 bases and 8 bases, with 11 bases remaining between them. CDR1 is SGDLS and CDR2 is YYNGEE in the germline V gene. The CDR3 loop spans 12 amino acids.

This chain connects TRBV5-6 to TRBJ2-7; the D is unclear. The CDR3 runs 14 residues. The germline gives CDR1 SGHDT, CDR2 YYEEEE. The V gene lost 1 base and the J gene lost 2 bases, with 10 bases spanning the gap. The DNA for the CDR3 is TGTGCCAGCAGCTTGTACAACTCCCCCTACGAGCAGTACTTC. Its translation: CASSLYNSPYEQYF. Complete variable domain (other parts from reference TRBV5-6 and TRBJ2-7): DAGVTQSPTHLIKTRGQQVTLRCSPKSGHDTVSWYQQALGQGPQFIFQYYEEEERQRGNFPDRFSGHQFPNYSSELNVNALLLGDSALYLCASSLYNSPYEQYFGPGTRLTVT.

The rearrangement uses TRBV7-8 and TRBJ1-5; D unclear. V was shortened by 1 base and J by 9 bases, with 13 bases between the two germline ends. There are 14 residues in the CDR3. Germline CDR1 is SGHVS and CDR2 is FQNEAQ. Written as DNA, the CDR3 is TGTGCCAGCAGCTTAGGTGCCGCCTGGGGGCCCCAGCATTTT. Protein: CASSLGAAWGPQHF.

V is TRBV21-1 and J is TRBJ2-1; the tabulated D call, TRBD2, remains unverified against the DNA. TRBV21-1 constitutes a pseudogene. CDR3 length: 15 amino acids. The CDR3 spells CASSARCVRSNEQFF. The CDR3 nucleotides read TGTGCCAGCAGCGCACGTTGTGTAAGGAGCAATGAGCAGTTCTTC.

This chain joins TRBV7-6 and TRBJ2-7; maybe TRBD2 (6 bases). This CDR3 region has 16 residues. CDR1 and CDR2 (germline): SGHVS, FNYEAQ. Between the trimmed V and J ends, which lost 1 base and 2 bases, there was a span of 15 bases. The CDR3 DNA follows: TGTGCCAGCAGCTTAGTAGGCGGGACGGCAACCTACGAGCAGTACTTC. Translating it yields CASSLVGGTATYEQYF.

The V and J genes are TRBV18 and TRBJ2-3; no definite D call. This CDR3 spans 15 amino acids. Germline loops: CDR1 KGHSH, CDR2 LQKENI. V was cut by 6 bases and J by 0 bases, with 13 bases left in between. The CDR3 is CASSPNTPSTDTQYF. The DNA for the CDR3 is TGTGCCAGCTCGCCCAATACGCCTAGCACAGATACGCAGTATTTT.

This chain joins TRBV5-1 and TRBJ2-7; 11 nucleotides line up with TRBD2. The V and J ends lost 4 bases and 3 bases, in that order; junction bases with no gene match: 6. Germline loops: CDR1 SGHRS, CDR2 YFSETQ. The CDR3 is 15 amino acids. The CDR3 reads CASSRTSGSFYEQYF. CDR3 coding DNA: TGCGCCAGCAGCCGCACTAGCGGGAGTTTCTACGAGCAGTACTTC.

The CDR3 DNA follows: TGCAGTGCTCCGGAAGAAGAGACCCAGTACTTC. Translation: CSAPEEETQYF. V and J are TRBV20-1 and TRBJ2-5; D call uncertain. V lost 5 bases to trimming and J lost 3 bases, with 7 bases between them. Germline V gene lookup returns CDR1 DFQATT and CDR2 SNEGSKA (reference sequence). The CDR3 has 11 residues.

The chain has TRBV7-2 and TRBJ2-3; tentatively, D is TRBD1 (6 bases). V was trimmed by 2 bases and J by 2 bases, leaving 17 bases between them. Germline CDR1 and CDR2: SGHTA and FQGNSA. The CDR3 is 17 amino acids. CDR3 bases: TGTGCCAGCAGCTTATTGTGGGGTTGGGACAACACAGATACGCAGTATTTT. Encoded protein: CASSLLWGWDNTDTQYF.

The chain employs TRBV25-1 and TRBJ2-7; no clear D. The CDR3 is made up of 12 amino acids. Germline assignment: CDR1 MGHDK and CDR2 SYGVNS. The V end was cut by 0 bases, the J end by 2 bases, with 2 bases between. CDR3 DNA sequence: TGTGCCAGCAGTGAATACCCCTACGAGCAGTACTTC. This encodes CASSEYPYEQYF.

The rearrangement uses TRBV7-9 and TRBJ2-2; a possible D gene is TRBD2 (5 bases). The CDR3 has 16 residues. Germline lookup yields CDR1 SEHNR and CDR2 FQNEAQ (reference sequence). V lost 5 bases, J lost 4 bases, and 17 bases lay in between. CDR3 region: CASSARSSGGTGELFF. The CDR3 DNA sequence: TGTGCCAGCAGCGCCCGGAGTTCCGGAGGCACCGGGGAGCTGTTTTTT.

Worth noting for this clone: This sample includes further DNA sequences coding for the same CDR3. V and J are TRBV7-3 and TRBJ2-3; D unclear. V lost 5 bases and J 2 bases, leaving 5 bases between the germline ends. The CDR3 has 12 amino acids. Germline V CDR1 and CDR2: SGHTA, FQGTGA. CDR3 amino acids: CASSLSTDTQYF. The CDR3 DNA reads as TGTGCCAGCAGCCTCTCCACAGATACGCAGTATTTT.

The V call is TRBV28, the J call TRBJ2-7; D might be TRBD2 (5 bases). CDR3 length: 12 residues. V lost 6 bases, J lost 6 bases, and 12 bases lay in between. Germline-derived CDR1 and CDR2 are MDHEN and SYDVKM. The CDR3 region is CASRVGVGEQYF. The CDR3 region has the DNA TGTGCCAGCAGGGTGGGAGTAGGCGAGCAGTACTTC. Supplemented by reference TRBV28 and TRBJ2-7, the full variable domain reads DVKVTQSSRYLVKRTGEKVFLECVQDMDHENMFWYRQDPGLGLRLIYFSYDVKMKEKGDIPEGYSVSREKKERFSLILESASTNQTSMYLCASRVGVGEQYFGPGTRLTVT.